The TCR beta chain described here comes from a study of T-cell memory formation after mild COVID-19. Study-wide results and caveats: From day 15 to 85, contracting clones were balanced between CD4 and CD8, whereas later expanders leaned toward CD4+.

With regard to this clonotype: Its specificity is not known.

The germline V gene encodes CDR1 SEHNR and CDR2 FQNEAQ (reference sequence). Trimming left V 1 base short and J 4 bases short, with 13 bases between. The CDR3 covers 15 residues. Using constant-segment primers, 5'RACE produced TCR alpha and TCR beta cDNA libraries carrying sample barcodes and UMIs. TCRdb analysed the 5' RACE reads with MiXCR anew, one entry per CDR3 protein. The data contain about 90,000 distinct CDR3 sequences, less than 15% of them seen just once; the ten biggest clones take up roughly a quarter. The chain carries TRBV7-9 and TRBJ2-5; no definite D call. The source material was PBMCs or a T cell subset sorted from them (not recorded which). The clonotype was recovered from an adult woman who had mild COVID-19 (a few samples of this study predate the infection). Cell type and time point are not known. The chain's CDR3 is CASSLGTTRRETQYF. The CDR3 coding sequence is TGTGCCAGCAGCTTAGGCACAACCCGACGAGAGACCCAGTACTTC.